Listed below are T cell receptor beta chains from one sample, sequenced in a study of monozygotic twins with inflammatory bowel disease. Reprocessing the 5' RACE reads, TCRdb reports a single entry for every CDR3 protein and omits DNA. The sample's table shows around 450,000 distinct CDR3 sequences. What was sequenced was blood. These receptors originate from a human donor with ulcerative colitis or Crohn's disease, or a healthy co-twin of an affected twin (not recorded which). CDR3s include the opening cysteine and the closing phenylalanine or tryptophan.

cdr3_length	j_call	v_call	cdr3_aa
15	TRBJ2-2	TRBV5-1	CASSVRQGETGELFF
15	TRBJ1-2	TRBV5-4	CASSPSLDSYYGYTF
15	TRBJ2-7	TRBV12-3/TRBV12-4	CASSLGRGGRNEQYF
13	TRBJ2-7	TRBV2	CASSGGRIYEQYF
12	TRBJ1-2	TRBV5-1	CASSLSGDGYTF
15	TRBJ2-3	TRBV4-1	CASSLNGGDGDTQYF
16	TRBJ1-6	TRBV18	CASSPPARDGNSPLHF
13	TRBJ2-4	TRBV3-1	CASSQVIESLQYF
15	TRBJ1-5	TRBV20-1	CSARDGTAGYQPQHF
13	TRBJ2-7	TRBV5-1	CASSYTGAYEQYF
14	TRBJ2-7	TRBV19	CASSLGDNSYEQYF
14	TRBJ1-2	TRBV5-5	CASSFSPGLGGYTF
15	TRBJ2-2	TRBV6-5	CASRYGGGNTGELFF
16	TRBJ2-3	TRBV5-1	CASSLWDTGATDTQYF
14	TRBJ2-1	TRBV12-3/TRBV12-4	CASTRTGLRNEQFF
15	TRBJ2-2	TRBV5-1	CASSFAGDQTGELFF
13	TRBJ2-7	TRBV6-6	CASSYPDSYEQYF
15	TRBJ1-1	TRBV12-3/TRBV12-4	CASSPMGGSNTEAFF
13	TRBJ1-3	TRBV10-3	CAISESPGGTIYF
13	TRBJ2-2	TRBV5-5	CASSKTGPGELFF
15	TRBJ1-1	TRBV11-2	CASSFSVMRGTEAFF
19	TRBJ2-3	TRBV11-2	CASSLEGTSGYQGTDTQYF
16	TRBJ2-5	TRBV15	CATSRDRLAGQETQYF
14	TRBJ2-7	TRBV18	CASSPGRISYEQYF
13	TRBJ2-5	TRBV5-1	CASSLEDRETQYF
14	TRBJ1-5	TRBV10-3	CAISDRTVNQPQHF
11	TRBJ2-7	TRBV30	CAWGQSYEQYF
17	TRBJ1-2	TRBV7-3	CASSLTGQGTLEDGYTF
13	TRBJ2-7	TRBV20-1	CSGKRGSNYEQYF
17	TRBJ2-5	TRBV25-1	CASSERFAGAKLETQYF
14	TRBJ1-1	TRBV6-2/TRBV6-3	CASLPGDFGSEAFF
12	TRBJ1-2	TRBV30	CAWMATDYGYTF
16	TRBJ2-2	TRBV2	CASRPLAGKGTGELFF
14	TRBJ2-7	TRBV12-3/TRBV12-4	CASSITGARYEQYF
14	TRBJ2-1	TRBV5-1	CASTQLAAGNEQFF
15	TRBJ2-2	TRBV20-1	CSARDPASGAGELFF
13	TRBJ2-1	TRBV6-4	CASSTIQHNEQFF
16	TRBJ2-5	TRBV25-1	CASTSGSRGRQETQYF
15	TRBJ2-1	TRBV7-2	CASSLWGSGYNEQFF
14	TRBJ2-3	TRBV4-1	CASSQVEGRDTQYF
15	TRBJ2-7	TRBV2	CASSPRTSGTYEQYF
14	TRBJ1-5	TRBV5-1	CASSAGRPDQPQHF
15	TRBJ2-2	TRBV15	CATSREQGGTGELFF